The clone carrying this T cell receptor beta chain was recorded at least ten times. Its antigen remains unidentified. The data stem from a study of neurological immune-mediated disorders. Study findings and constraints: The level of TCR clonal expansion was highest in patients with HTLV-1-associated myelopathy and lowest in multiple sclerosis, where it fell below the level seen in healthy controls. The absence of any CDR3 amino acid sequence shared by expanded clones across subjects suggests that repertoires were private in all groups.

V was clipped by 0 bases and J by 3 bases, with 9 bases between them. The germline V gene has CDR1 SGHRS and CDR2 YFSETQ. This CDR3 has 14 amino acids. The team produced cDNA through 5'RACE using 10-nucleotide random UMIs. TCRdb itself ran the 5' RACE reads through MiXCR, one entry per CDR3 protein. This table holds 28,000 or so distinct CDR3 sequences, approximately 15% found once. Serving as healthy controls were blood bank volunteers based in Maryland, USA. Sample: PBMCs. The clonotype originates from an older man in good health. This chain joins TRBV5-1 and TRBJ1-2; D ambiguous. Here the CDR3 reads CASSLGAVDYGYTF. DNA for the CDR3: TGCGCCAGCAGCTTGGGGGCAGTCGACTATGGCTACACCTTC.